Each of the 29 T cell receptor beta chains below was sequenced from the same sample in a study of blood T cells in healthy people across ages. PCR was performed a second time for about 7 to 11 cycles using a sample-barcoded 5' primer and a J-beta primer mix. TCRdb redid the calling of the 5' RACE reads with MiXCR, one entry per CDR3 protein. The sample records more than 1 million distinct CDR3 sequences, 45% being singletons. The material sequenced was blood. The receptors come from a woman aged 60-70 years in good health.

V gene TRBV12-3 or TRBV12-4 combines with J gene TRBJ2-7, with D perhaps matching TRBD2 (6 bases). The V and J ends lost 4 bases and 3 bases respectively, with 10 bases between them. The CDR3 spans 13 residues. The CDR3 here is CASSSGERYEQYF. The CDR3 DNA is TGTGCCAGCAGTTCGGGAGAGCGCTACGAGCAGTACTTC.

The chain is built from TRBV3-1 and TRBJ2-1; D possibly corresponds to TRBD2 (6 bases). Trimming took 2 bases from V and 6 from J, leaving 11 bases between them. This CDR3 spans 14 amino acids. Germline V gene lookup returns CDR1 LGHDT and CDR2 YNNKEL (reference sequence). The CDR3 loop reads CASSQRVGGNEQFF. CDR3 nucleotides: TGTGCCAGCAGCCAAAGAGTGGGGGGCAATGAGCAGTTCTTC.

The chain links TRBV7-2 to TRBJ2-1, with 9 bases identical to TRBD1. V lost 4 bases and J lost 8; bases outside the gene matches: 21. Germline V gene data show CDR1 as SGHTA and CDR2 as FQGNSA. CDR3 length: 19 amino acids. The CDR3 sequence is CASSSLSRTGVLKSDEQFF. The CDR3 bases are TGTGCCAGCAGCTCCCTTTCGAGGACAGGGGTCCTAAAAAGTGATGAGCAGTTCTTC. Filled out from reference TRBV7-2 and TRBJ2-1, the complete variable domain reads GAGVSQSPSNKVTEKGKDVELRCDPISGHTALYWYRQSLGQGLEFLIYFQGNSAPDKSGLPSDRFSAERTGGSVSTLTIQRTQQEDSAVYLCASSSLSRTGVLKSDEQFFGPGTRLTVL.

This clonotype was seen a few times. The J gene is TRBJ2-1, the V gene TRBV12-3 or TRBV12-4, with no clear D. CDR3 size: 14 residues. The V gene lost 5 bases and the J gene lost 8 bases, with 16 bases spanning the gap. The DNA for the CDR3 is TGTGCCAGCAGTCTTGGGGTTTTACGAGATGAGCAGTTCTTC. Protein: CASSLGVLRDEQFF.

The gene calls are TRBV11-1 and TRBJ2-1, with 14 bases fitting TRBD2. This CDR3 is 18 amino acids long. Trimming took 4 bases from V and 6 from J; bases not matched to a gene: 11. Germline assignment: CDR1 SGHAT and CDR2 FQDESV (reference sequence). The chain's CDR3 is CASSSDSSGTSGSNEQFF. For the CDR3, the DNA is TGTGCCAGCAGCTCGGACAGTTCTGGGACTAGCGGGAGCAATGAGCAGTTCTTC.

Ten or more counts support this clonotype. V and J are TRBV29-1 and TRBJ2-1, with D uncertain. The germline gives CDR1 SQVTM, CDR2 ANQGSEA. This CDR3 is built from 13 residues. V lost 4 bases to trimming and J lost 8 bases, with 15 bases between them. This CDR3 is CSVAYSFGYEQFF. In nucleotides, the CDR3 is TGCAGCGTTGCTTACAGTTTTGGGTATGAGCAGTTCTTC.

This clonotype has more than one count but fewer than ten. The genes are TRBV7-6 and TRBJ2-7; TRBD1 aligns across 7 bases. Germline V CDR1 and CDR2: SGHVS, FNYEAQ. The CDR3 totals 14 residues. V was pared by 5 bases and J by 7 bases, with 11 bases of the junction left unmatched. In nucleotides, the CDR3 is TGTGCCAGCAGCCAAACAGGGGTCGATGGGGAGCAGTACTTC. Translation: CASSQTGVDGEQYF.

This clonotype was counted a single time. The rearrangement links TRBV5-5 to TRBJ2-7, with a tentative D call TRBD2 (5 bases). Near its end, the DNA agrees better with TRBJ2-5, so the J call may be wrong. This CDR3 region has 15 residues. Germline V lookup: CDR1 SGHKS, CDR2 YYEKEE (reference sequence). CDR3 DNA sequence: TGTGCCAGCAGCTCCGCGGGTTCGGCTGGGGAGACCCAGTACTTC. Its protein is CASSSAGSAGETQYF.

The V gene is TRBV10-2, the J gene TRBJ2-1; no clear D. CDR1 and CDR2 from the germline V gene are WSHSY and SAAADI. Trimming took 2 bases from V and 7 from J, leaving 9 bases between them. This CDR3 is built from 13 residues. CDR3: CASSEISPNEQFF. CDR3 sequence (DNA): TGCGCCAGCAGTGAGATTAGCCCAAATGAGCAGTTCTTC.

This clonotype was seen a single time. With a much larger clone just one base away, this may be a read error. The genes are TRBV20-1 and TRBJ2-1; TRBD2 is a possible D gene (5 bases). The germline gives CDR1 DFQATT, CDR2 SNEGSKA (reference sequence). The CDR3 runs to 13 residues. V was shortened by 5 bases and J by 5 bases, with 13 bases between the two germline ends. The CDR3 DNA reads as TGCAGTGCTCTCAGAGGGAGAAACAATGAGCAGTTCTTC. This gives the protein CSALRGRNNEQFF.

This clonotype appeared a few times. This rearrangement joins TRBV20-1 to TRBJ2-3, with D possibly matching TRBD2 (6 bases). The ends were cut back, 3 bases at V and 5 bases at J, with 9 bases in the middle. The CDR3 consists of 12 residues. CDR1 is DFQATT, CDR2 SNEGSKA, per germline (reference sequence). DNA for the CDR3: TGCAGTGCTAGGGAGGGTGGAGATACGCAGTATTTT. It translates to CSAREGGDTQYF.

As regards this clonotype: A single base separates this from a much larger clone, so it may be a read error. The chain joins TRBV9 to TRBJ2-7; no reliable D call. CDR1 and CDR2 (germline): SGDLS, YYNGEE. The CDR3 covers 14 residues. The CDR3 DNA follows: TGTCCCAGCAGCGTAGATAGGGAAGGCTACGAGCAGTACTTC. Its protein product is CPSSVDREGYEQYF.

This clonotype has only a few counts. The V call is TRBV7-8, the J call TRBJ2-1; TRBD2 matches 7 bases. The ends lost 5 bases at V and 2 bases at J; junction bases unmatched: 6. The germline gives CDR1 SGHVS, CDR2 FQNEAQ. This CDR3 has 15 amino acids. CDR3 DNA sequence: TGTGCCAGCAGCCCAGCGGGAATAACCTACAATGAGCAGTTCTTC. This codes for CASSPAGITYNEQFF.

The chain links TRBV20-1 to TRBJ2-3; a weak D match, TRBD1 (5 bases). This CDR3 region has 12 residues. The V end was cut by 3 bases, the J end by 7 bases, with 11 bases between. From germline, CDR1 is DFQATT and CDR2 SNEGSKA (reference sequence). The CDR3 spells CSASGAKNTQYF. The CDR3 coding sequence is TGCAGTGCTAGTGGGGCTAAAAATACGCAGTATTTT.

This clonotype was recorded many times. The chain combines TRBV29-1 with TRBJ2-3; the D call may be TRBD1 or TRBD2 (5 bases each). Germline V gene sequence: CDR1 SQVTM, CDR2 ANQGSEA. Trimming left V 5 bases short and J 5 bases short, with 11 bases between. This CDR3 is built from 12 residues. CDR3 residues: CSVSPGGDTQYF. DNA of the CDR3: TGCAGCGTTTCCCCTGGGGGAGATACGCAGTATTTT.

This clonotype has a count of ten or more. In DNA, the CDR3 is TGTGCCACCAGTGATGACGGACAGGGGAGGCGTGAGCAGTTCTTC. It specifies CATSDDGQGRREQFF. The chain recombines TRBV24-1 with TRBJ2-1; 9 nucleotides line up with TRBD1. Germline values: CDR1 KGHDR, CDR2 SFDVKD. Germline trimming cut 3 bases from V and 9 bases from J; bases unmatched to any gene: 8. The CDR3 has 15 amino acids.

Concerning this clonotype itself: A much larger clonotype is one base distant, so this may be a read error. The CDR3 here is CASSLGQDVNSQYF. The CDR3 nucleotides are TGTGCCAGCAGCCTCGGGCAAGACGTCAACAGTCAGTACTTC. The chain has TRBV9 and TRBJ2-4; D remains ambiguous. This CDR3 comprises 14 residues. Germline V gene data show CDR1 as SGDLS and CDR2 as YYNGEE.

This chain joins TRBV3-1 and TRBJ2-7; 7 positions match TRBD2. This CDR3 is built from 16 residues. Germline lookup yields CDR1 LGHDT and CDR2 YNNKEL (reference sequence). The V gene end was trimmed by 4 bases and the J gene end by 3 bases; junction bases not matched to a gene: 12. The CDR3 DNA is TGTGCCAGCAGCCTAAGGGGCAGCGGGACCTTCTACGAGCAGTACTTC. Translation gives CASSLRGSGTFYEQYF.

V and J are TRBV7-8 and TRBJ2-5; D is possibly TRBD1 (7 bases). Looked up from germline, CDR1 is SGHVS and CDR2 is FQNEAQ. Between the trimmed V and J ends, which lost 1 base and 5 bases, there was a span of 14 bases. The CDR3 extends over 15 amino acids. The CDR3 loop is CASSLVRLGGETQYF. In nucleotides, the CDR3 is TGTGCCAGCAGCTTAGTGCGACTAGGGGGCGAGACCCAGTACTTC.

The chain carries TRBV11-3 and TRBJ2-1, with 12 bases that match TRBD2. With 1 base clipped from V and 1 base from J, the junction kept 11 bases outside the gene matches. Germline-derived CDR1 and CDR2 are SGHNT and YENEEA. This CDR3 is built from 20 residues. CDR3 residues: CASSLGPLITSGRSYNEQFF. DNA of the CDR3: TGTGCCAGCAGCTTAGGCCCCCTTATAACTAGCGGGAGGTCCTACAATGAGCAGTTCTTC.

This clonotype was seen just once. The chain recombines TRBV3-1 with TRBJ2-5; TRBD1 might be the D (5 bases). The CDR3 length is 14 residues. Germline lookup yields CDR1 LGHDT and CDR2 YNNKEL (reference sequence). Trimming removed 7 bases from V and 11 bases from J, with 23 bases in between. CDR3 sequence reads: CASTAGHMNNEQYF. CDR3 bases: TGTGCCAGCACGGCAGGGCATATGAACAATGAGCAGTACTTC.

This chain joins TRBV20-1 and TRBJ2-7; 12 positions match TRBD2. This CDR3 is 15 amino acids long. Germline V gene data show CDR1 as DFQATT and CDR2 as SNEGSKA (reference sequence). V lost 4 bases and J lost 4; bases outside the gene matches: 8. This CDR3 is CSAIPGLAGKYEQYF. CDR3 sequence (DNA): TGCAGTGCTATCCCAGGACTAGCGGGAAAATACGAGCAGTACTTC.

This chain links TRBV7-8 with TRBJ2-5; 14 bases line up with TRBD2. Germline assignment: CDR1 SGHVS and CDR2 FQNEAQ. This CDR3 is built from 16 residues. V dropped 6 bases and J dropped 4; count of bases not matched to a gene: 7. CDR3 nucleotide sequence: TGTGCCAGCAGTCTAGAGGGACTAGCGGGAGTAGAGACCCAGTACTTC. This encodes CASSLEGLAGVETQYF.

V usage is TRBV20-1 and J usage is TRBJ2-3, with 14 bases identical to TRBD2. The germline V gene encodes CDR1 DFQATT and CDR2 SNEGSKA (reference sequence). Trimming cost V 2 bases and J 9 bases; bases outside gene matches: 7. The CDR3 is 15 residues long. The CDR3 region is CSARTPGTSGRTQYF. CDR3 coding DNA: TGCAGTGCTAGAACCCCCGGGACTAGCGGGAGAACGCAGTATTTT.

This clonotype was seen more than once but under ten times. The CDR3 DNA reads TGCAGTGCTACATGGACTATTAGCAATGAGCAGTTCTTC. Translation gives CSATWTISNEQFF. The rearrangement joins TRBV20-1 to TRBJ2-1, with a possible D match to TRBD2 (6 bases). The CDR3 is made up of 13 amino acids. V was pared by 4 bases and J by 6 bases, with 13 bases between. Germline CDR1 is DFQATT and CDR2 is SNEGSKA (reference sequence).

This chain connects TRBV5-1 to TRBJ1-2; TRBD1 agrees at 11 bases. CDR1 is SGHRS and CDR2 is YFSETQ in the germline V gene. The CDR3 contains 16 residues. J was trimmed by 2 bases and V by 4 bases; bases with no gene match: 7. CDR3 DNA: TGCGCCAGCAGCCTCGGGACAGGGGGGCCAAACTATGGCTACACCTTC. The encoded protein is CASSLGTGGPNYGYTF. Variable domain in full (rest from reference TRBV5-1 and TRBJ1-2): KAGVTQTPRYLIKTRGQQVTLSCSPISGHRSVSWYQQTPGQGLQFLFEYFSETQRNKGNFPGRFSGRQFSNSRSEMNVSTLELGDSALYLCASSLGTGGPNYGYTFGSGTRLTVV.

This clonotype was seen ten or more times. One base away lies a much larger clone, so this may be a sequencing read error. The V gene is TRBV29-1, the J gene TRBJ2-1, with 11 bases fitting TRBD1. Matching the DNA end better, TRBJ2-7 makes the J call doubtful. This CDR3 is built from 16 residues. Germline CDR1 reads SQVTM; CDR2 reads ANQGSEA. The CDR3 coding sequence is TGCAGCGTCCCCCGAGGGACAGGGGGTACCTACAATGAGCAGTACTTC. Encoded protein: CSVPRGTGGTYNEQYF.

The chain is built from TRBV29-1 and TRBJ2-3; 9 positions agree with TRBD1. CDR1 and CDR2 from the germline V gene are SQVTM and ANQGSEA. The V gene end was trimmed by 8 bases and the J gene end by 3 bases; junction bases not matched to a gene: 6. CDR3 length: 13 residues. The DNA for the CDR3 is TGCAGCACCGACAGGGGGGAAACAGATACGCAGTATTTT. Protein sequence: CSTDRGETDTQYF.

The chain joins TRBV7-8 to TRBJ2-1; 8 nucleotides line up with TRBD2. The assigned J gene may be wrong: the sequence end matches TRBJ2-7 better. From germline, CDR1 is SGHVS and CDR2 FQNEAQ. This CDR3 has 15 amino acids. The CDR3 region has the DNA TGTGCCAGCAGCCCATTTAGCGGGGAATACAATGAGCAGTACTTC. Its translation is CASSPFSGEYNEQYF.